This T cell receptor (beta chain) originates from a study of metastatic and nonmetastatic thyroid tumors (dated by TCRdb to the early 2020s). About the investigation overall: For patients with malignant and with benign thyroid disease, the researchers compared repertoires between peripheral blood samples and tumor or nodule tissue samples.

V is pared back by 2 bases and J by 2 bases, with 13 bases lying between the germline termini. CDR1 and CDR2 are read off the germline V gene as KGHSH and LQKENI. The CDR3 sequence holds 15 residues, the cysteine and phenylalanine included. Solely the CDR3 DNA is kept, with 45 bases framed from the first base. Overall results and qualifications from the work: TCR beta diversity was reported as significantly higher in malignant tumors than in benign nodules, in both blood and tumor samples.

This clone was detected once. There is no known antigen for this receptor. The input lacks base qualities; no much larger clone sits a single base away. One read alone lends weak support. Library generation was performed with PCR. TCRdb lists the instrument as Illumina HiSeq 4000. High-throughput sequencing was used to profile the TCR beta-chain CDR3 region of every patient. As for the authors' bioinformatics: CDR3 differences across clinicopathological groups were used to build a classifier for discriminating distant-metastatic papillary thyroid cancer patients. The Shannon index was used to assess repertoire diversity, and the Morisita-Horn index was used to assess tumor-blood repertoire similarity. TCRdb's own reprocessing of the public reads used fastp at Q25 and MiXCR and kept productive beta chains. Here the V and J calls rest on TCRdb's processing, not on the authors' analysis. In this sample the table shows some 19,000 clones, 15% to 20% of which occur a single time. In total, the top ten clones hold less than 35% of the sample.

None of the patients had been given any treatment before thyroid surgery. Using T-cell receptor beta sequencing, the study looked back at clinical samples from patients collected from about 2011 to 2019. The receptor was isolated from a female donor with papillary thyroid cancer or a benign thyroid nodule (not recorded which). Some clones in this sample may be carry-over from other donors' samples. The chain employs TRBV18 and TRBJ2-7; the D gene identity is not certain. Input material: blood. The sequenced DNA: TGTGCCAGCTCACCAAGGGCAGACCCTCCCTACGAGCAGTACTTC. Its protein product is CASSPRADPPYEQYF.